These T cell receptor beta chains were read from a single sample in a study of multiple sclerosis patients with progressive multifocal leukoencephalopathy. Clones were read by immunoSEQ multiplex PCR, and TCRdb kept only the in-frame ones, dropping some. The sample holds fewer than 35,000 clones, about 90% seen once. Sequenced material: PBMCs, taken from a patient treated with natalizumab. These receptor sequences come from a human donor with progressive multifocal leukoencephalopathy. Each CDR3 is given without its conserved first and last residue.

CDR3aa: ASSYDRNRELF; j_gene: TRBJ2-2; v_gene: TRBV6-6
CDR3aa: ASSEVTGYGYT; j_gene: TRBJ1-2; v_gene: TRBV6-5
CDR3aa: ASSLRGPQGTSTEAF; j_gene: TRBJ1-1; v_gene: TRBV5-1
CDR3aa: ASSSDRGNEKLF; j_gene: TRBJ1-4; v_gene: TRBV5-1
CDR3aa: ASSPDRDYGYT; j_gene: TRBJ1-2; v_gene: TRBV18
CDR3aa: ASSLGGQGGGYT; j_gene: TRBJ1-2; v_gene: TRBV5-6
CDR3aa: ASSRTGNSPLH; j_gene: TRBJ1-6; v_gene: TRBV27
CDR3aa: ASVQGDQPQH; j_gene: TRBJ1-5; v_gene: TRBV19
CDR3aa: ASSYSFGTVNEKLF; j_gene: TRBJ1-4; v_gene: TRBV6-5
CDR3aa: ASSRESDTQY; j_gene: TRBJ2-3; v_gene: TRBV6-6
CDR3aa: AREVGGRGQGQY; j_gene: TRBJ2-7; v_gene: TRBV12-5
CDR3aa: ASIYLEMNTEAF; j_gene: TRBJ1-1; v_gene: TRBV6-4
CDR3aa: ASGRTDYEQY; j_gene: TRBJ2-7; v_gene: TRBV9
CDR3aa: ASSPRLAGRTDTQY; j_gene: TRBJ2-3; v_gene: TRBV11-2
CDR3aa: ASSLAGKNTGELF; j_gene: TRBJ2-2; v_gene: TRBV6-4
CDR3aa: ASGLDPGATYEQY; j_gene: TRBJ2-7; v_gene: TRBV12-5
CDR3aa: ASSILVAAKNSGNTIY; j_gene: TRBJ1-3; v_gene: TRBV19